The 29 T cell receptor beta chains listed next were all sequenced from one sample in a study of T cell responses to AZD1222 COVID-19 vaccine. Only in-frame clones appear in the TCRdb table, and some are missing; sequencing was by immunoSEQ multiplex PCR. The data hold approximately 140,000 clones, with approximately 93% observed a single time. The sample was peripheral blood, taken on day 0 of MenACWY control vaccination. These receptors came from an adult in good health.

V gene TRBV12-1 combines with J gene TRBJ1-1; the listed D gene, TRBD1, was not tested against the DNA. TRBV12-1 is shown as a pseudogene. The CDR3 covers 20 residues. The CDR3 loop reads CASSFAREGTCPFGGTEAFF. The CDR3 nucleotides read TGTGCCAGCAGCTTTGCCCGGGAAGGGACATGCCCCTTCGGTGGCACTGAAGCTTTCTTT.

This clone has just a few counts. The chain couples TRBV5-1 to TRBJ1-1; unclear D gene. CDR1 and CDR2 (germline): SGHRS, YFSETQ. The CDR3 runs to 15 residues. V was pared by 4 bases and J by 0 bases, with 13 bases between. Here the CDR3 DNA reads TGCGCCAGCAGCCCGAGCGAGTGGGTGAACACTGAAGCTTTCTTT. It translates to CASSPSEWVNTEAFF.

The rearrangement joins TRBV28 to TRBJ2-7; D might be TRBD2 (5 bases). Trimming took 1 base from V and 0 from J, leaving 13 bases between them. CDR3 size: 16 residues. Germline V gene data show CDR1 as MDHEN and CDR2 as SYDVKM. CDR3 amino acids: CASSLLSGRISYEQYF. The CDR3 DNA is TGTGCCAGCAGTTTATTAAGCGGACGGATCTCCTACGAGCAGTACTTC.

The CDR3 DNA sequence: TGTGCCAGCAGCCCCAGCAACGGGGAGACCCAGTACTTC. It encodes CASSPSNGETQYF. The J gene is TRBJ2-5, the V gene TRBV7-3; D is ambiguous. This CDR3 comprises 13 residues. V was shortened by 5 bases and J by 5 bases, with 12 bases between the two germline ends. Germline assignment: CDR1 SGHTA and CDR2 FQGTGA.

This chain joins TRBV7-6 and TRBJ2-2, with TRBD2 identical over 12 bases. Germline V lookup: CDR1 SGHVS, CDR2 FNYEAQ. The CDR3 length is 17 residues. The ends lost 3 bases at V and 2 bases at J; junction bases unmatched: 4. The CDR3 DNA reads TGTGCCAGCAGCTTGGCTAGCGGGGGGGTCAACACCGGGGAGCTGTTTTTT. Translated, it gives CASSLASGGVNTGELFF.

This chain joins TRBV12-3 or TRBV12-4 and TRBJ1-5; no clear D gene. The CDR3 has 13 residues. V lost 5 bases and J lost 6, with 11 bases in between. This CDR3 reads CASSLIVRQPQHF. The CDR3 region has the DNA TGTGCCAGCAGTCTGATTGTACGTCAGCCCCAGCATTTT.

The gene calls are TRBV10-1 and TRBJ2-2; 9 nucleotides agree with TRBD2. V shed 4 bases, J shed 3 bases, and the junction held 3 bases outside the gene matches. Germline assignment: CDR1 WNHNN and CDR2 SYGVQD (reference sequence). CDR3 length: 15 amino acids. Written as DNA, the CDR3 is TGCGCCAGCAGTGTAGCGGGAGCCCACACCGGGGAGCTGTTTTTT. Amino acid sequence: CASSVAGAHTGELFF.

V gene TRBV2 combines with J gene TRBJ1-1; no clear D. Deletions cut 6 bases from V and 4 bases from J, with 9 bases between. The CDR3 totals 12 residues. Germline CDR1 reads SNHLY; CDR2 reads FYNNEI. The chain's CDR3 is CASSQHGTEAFF. As DNA, the CDR3 is TGTGCCAGCAGCCAGCACGGCACTGAAGCTTTCTTT.

This clone has a single count. The V call is TRBV12-3 or TRBV12-4, the J call TRBJ1-6, with a tentative D call TRBD1 (5 bases). V shed 3 bases and J shed 7 bases, with 7 bases lying between them. The CDR3 is made up of 13 amino acids. CDR3 in DNA: TGTGCCAGCAGTTTTGGGGGAAATTCACCCCTCCACTTT. This encodes CASSFGGNSPLHF.

The chain joins TRBV5-5 to TRBJ1-4, with TRBD1 as a possible D gene (5 bases). Trimming cost V 0 bases and J 8 bases, with 11 bases left between them. CDR3 length equals 14 residues. Per germline, CDR1 SGHKS and CDR2 YYEKEE (reference sequence). CDR3 sequence reads: CASSLGQGAEKLFF. CDR3 nucleotide sequence: TGTGCCAGCAGCTTGGGGCAGGGTGCCGAAAAACTGTTTTTT.

The J gene is TRBJ1-2, the V gene TRBV2, with unresolved D. CDR1 is SNHLY, CDR2 FYNNEI, per germline. CDR3 size: 13 residues. V shed 4 bases and J shed 4 bases, with 10 bases lying between them. Written as DNA, the CDR3 is TGTGCCAGCAGTGCGACTGGTCGCTATGGCTACACCTTC. This codes for CASSATGRYGYTF.

The chain recombines TRBV7-8 with TRBJ1-2; maybe TRBD1 (6 bases). The CDR3 is made up of 15 amino acids. Between the trimmed V and J ends, which lost 5 bases and 0 bases, there was a span of 13 bases. Germline CDR1 and CDR2: SGHVS and FQNEAQ. CDR3 in amino acids: CASSHRTAANYGYTF. CDR3 coding DNA: TGTGCCAGCAGCCATAGGACAGCAGCTAACTATGGCTACACCTTC.

The chain uses TRBV9 and TRBJ2-1; TRBD2 matches at 10 bases. CDR3 size: 15 residues. CDR1 SGDLS and CDR2 YYNGEE come from the germline V gene. Unmatched junction bases numbered 4, after V lost 1 base and J lost 6 bases. In nucleotides, the CDR3 is TGTGCCAGCAGCGTATCTAGCGGGAGCTCCAATGAGCAGTTCTTC. Amino acids: CASSVSSGSSNEQFF.

The CDR3 DNA sequence: TGTGCCAGCAGCTCCCTTGGGGATCAGCCCCAGCATTTT. The encoded protein is CASSSLGDQPQHF. The chain couples TRBV5-5 to TRBJ1-5; D gene ambiguous. The CDR3 covers 13 residues. Germline CDR1 reads SGHKS; CDR2 reads YYEKEE (reference sequence). Trimming took 3 bases from V and 5 from J, leaving 9 bases between them.

The chain uses TRBV4-2 and TRBJ2-1; the match to TRBD2 covers 12 bases. The trim removed 5 bases at V and 8 bases at J, leaving 7 bases unmatched. This CDR3 has 15 amino acids. From germline, CDR1 is LGHNA and CDR2 YNFKEQ. The chain's CDR3 is CASSETSGSSDEQFF. The CDR3 DNA reads TGTGCCAGCAGCGAGACTAGCGGGAGTTCGGATGAGCAGTTCTTC.

This rearrangement joins TRBV7-2 to TRBJ1-6; D perhaps matches TRBD1 (6 bases). In germline, CDR1 is SGHTA, CDR2 FQGNSA. The CDR3 is 16 amino acids. Trimming removed 1 base from V and 7 bases from J, with 14 bases in between. The CDR3 DNA follows: TGTGCCAGCAGCTTAGATGGCAGGGGAGGGAATTCACCCCTCCACTTT. Protein sequence: CASSLDGRGGNSPLHF.

A word on this clone: Just one base apart from a much larger clone, this may be a read error. This chain uses TRBV12-3 or TRBV12-4 with TRBJ1-3, with D perhaps matching TRBD1 (5 bases). Trimming stripped 6 bases from V and 0 bases from J, with 6 bases between. The length of the CDR3 is 13 residues. The DNA for the CDR3 is TGTGCCAGCAGCCAGGGCTCTGGAAACACCATATATTTT. Amino acids: CASSQGSGNTIYF.

The chain joins TRBV30 to TRBJ1-5; D is ambiguous. The CDR3 consists of 10 residues. V lost 8 bases and J 6 bases, leaving 8 bases between the germline ends. The germline gives CDR1 GTSNPN, CDR2 SVGIG (reference sequence). The CDR3 reads CAVGSQPQHF. The CDR3 region has the DNA TGTGCCGTAGGTTCTCAGCCCCAGCATTTT.

This rearrangement joins TRBV19 to TRBJ2-3; 10 bases match TRBD2. After removal of 7 bases from V and 0 bases from J, the junction contained 13 bases not matched to a gene. Per germline, CDR1 LNHDA and CDR2 SQIVND (reference sequence). The CDR3 covers 18 residues. DNA for the CDR3: TGTGCCAGTACCTCTGGGATAGCGGGAGGCCCTAGCACAGATACGCAGTATTTT. Its translation: CASTSGIAGGPSTDTQYF.

The chain has TRBV19 and TRBJ1-5, with 10 bases lining up with TRBD1. The V segment lost 5 bases and the J segment 1 base; nucleotides outside the gene matches: 8. Looked up from germline, CDR1 is LNHDA and CDR2 is SQIVND (reference sequence). The CDR3 loop spans 17 amino acids. CDR3 residues: CASSAWTGGSSNQPQHF. The CDR3 DNA is TGTGCCAGTAGTGCGTGGACAGGGGGTTCGAGCAATCAGCCCCAGCATTTT.

This rearrangement joins TRBV5-1 to TRBJ2-5; no definite D call. The CDR3 spans 15 residues. Germline lookup yields CDR1 SGHRS and CDR2 YFSETQ. The V and J ends lost 1 base and 1 base respectively, with 11 bases between them. The CDR3 region has the DNA TGCGCCAGCAGCTTGTTACAGATTGGCCAAGAGACCCAGTACTTC. It is translated as CASSLLQIGQETQYF.

This chain links TRBV27 with TRBJ1-2; D remains ambiguous. The ends were cut back, 6 bases at V and 1 base at J, with 9 bases in the middle. Per the germline V gene, CDR1 is MNHEY and CDR2 is SMNVEV (reference sequence). This CDR3 has 13 amino acids. The CDR3 DNA is TGTGCCAGCAGCCCGGACGGTAACTATGGCTACACCTTC. Translation: CASSPDGNYGYTF.

The chain employs TRBV5-1 and TRBJ1-5; D perhaps matches TRBD1 (6 bases). V dropped 4 bases and J dropped 3 bases, with 20 bases sitting between them. The CDR3 contains 17 residues. In germline, CDR1 is SGHRS, CDR2 YFSETQ. The CDR3 DNA reads as TGCGCCAGCAGCGAACCCAGTGACAGGAATTACAATCAGCCCCAGCATTTT. Translated, it gives CASSEPSDRNYNQPQHF. Filled out from reference TRBV5-1 and TRBJ1-5, the complete variable domain reads KAGVTQTPRYLIKTRGQQVTLSCSPISGHRSVSWYQQTPGQGLQFLFEYFSETQRNKGNFPGRFSGRQFSNSRSEMNVSTLELGDSALYLCASSEPSDRNYNQPQHFGDGTRLSIL.

J is TRBJ2-1 and V is TRBV7-2, with 7 bases matching TRBD1. This CDR3 has 15 amino acids. J lost 5 bases, V lost 4 bases, and 8 bases had no gene match. Germline CDR1 SGHTA, CDR2 FQGNSA. The CDR3 DNA follows: TGTGCCAGCAGCTCCGGGACAGAACGAGACAATGAGCAGTTCTTC. The encoded protein is CASSSGTERDNEQFF.

The chain is built from TRBV28 and TRBJ1-4; perhaps TRBD1 as D (5 bases). This CDR3 spans 13 amino acids. The germline V gene has CDR1 MDHEN and CDR2 SYDVKM. V lost 6 bases, J lost 8 bases, and 13 bases lay in between. The CDR3 DNA follows: TGTGCCAGCAGGCTAGGGACGGTAGAAAAACTGTTTTTT. This codes for CASRLGTVEKLFF.

The chain has TRBV10-3 and TRBJ1-5, with D hard to call. The CDR3 covers 13 residues. Trimming pared 7 bases from V and 3 bases from J, leaving 10 bases between. CDR1 is ENHRY, CDR2 SYGVKD, per germline. The CDR3 nucleotides read TGTGCCATCAAACGGCAGCTCAATCAGCCCCAGCATTTT. Translated, it gives CAIKRQLNQPQHF.

The chain uses TRBV5-1 and TRBJ1-1; a weak D match, TRBD1 (6 bases). The CDR3 spans 14 residues. Per germline, CDR1 SGHRS and CDR2 YFSETQ. Trimming cost V 3 bases and J 2 bases, with 11 bases left between them. The CDR3 loop is CASSYQQGNTEAFF. Here the CDR3 DNA reads TGCGCCAGCAGCTACCAACAGGGAAACACTGAAGCTTTCTTT.

The rearrangement uses TRBV19 and TRBJ2-7, with D possibly TRBD2 on 5 matching bases. Trimming took off 3 bases at V and 4 bases at J, with 7 bases between the two ends. CDR1 is LNHDA, CDR2 SQIVND, per germline (reference sequence). This CDR3 is 12 amino acids long. The CDR3 bases are TGTGCCAGTAGTATCGCGGGTTACGAGCAGTACTTC. This sequence encodes CASSIAGYEQYF.

The chain joins TRBV9 to TRBJ2-1; TRBD2 aligns across 10 bases. Germline CDR1 SGDLS, CDR2 YYNGEE. The CDR3 consists of 15 residues. V was pared by 3 bases and J by 2 bases, with 2 bases of the junction left unmatched. CDR3: CASSASGRAYNEQFF. The CDR3 region has the DNA TGTGCCAGCAGCGCGAGCGGGAGGGCCTACAATGAGCAGTTCTTC.